The clone carrying this T cell receptor beta chain was recorded a few times. Antigen unknown. This CDR3 is built from 15 residues. Germline V CDR1 and CDR2: PRHDT, FYEKMQ (reference sequence). V lost 3 bases and J lost 0, with 11 bases in between. The method was immunoSEQ multiplex PCR; TCRdb's version includes in-frame clones alone and lacks a portion of them. The sample has 150,000 to 200,000 clones, about 90% seen once. These data originate in a study of T cell responses to AZD1222 COVID-19 vaccine. Findings of the study overall: Possibly, clonal diversity was underestimated; donors were largely white British and included more females. Close to half of spike-specific TCRs reportedly recognize unmutated variant regions.

Sequences were derived from peripheral blood, sampled 28 days after the second AZD1222 dose. The chain carries TRBV13 and TRBJ1-2, with TRBD1 as a possible D gene (6 bases). This clonotype was obtained from an adult who received the AZD1222 COVID-19 vaccine. CDR3 sequence reads: CASSFGTLANYGYTF. CDR3 DNA sequence: TGTGCCAGCAGCTTTGGGACATTAGCTAACTATGGCTACACCTTC.